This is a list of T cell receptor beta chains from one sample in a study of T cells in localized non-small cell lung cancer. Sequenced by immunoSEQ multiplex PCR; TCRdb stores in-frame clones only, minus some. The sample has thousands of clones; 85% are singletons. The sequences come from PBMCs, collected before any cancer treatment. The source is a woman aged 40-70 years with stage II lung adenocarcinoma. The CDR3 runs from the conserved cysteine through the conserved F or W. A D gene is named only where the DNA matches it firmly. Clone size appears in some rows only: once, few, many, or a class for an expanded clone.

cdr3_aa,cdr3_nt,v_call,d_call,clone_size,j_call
CAIPMGPDGTGELFF,TGTGCCATACCTATGGGACCCGACGGCACCGGGGAGCTGTTTTTT,TRBV7-6,NA,NA,TRBJ2-2
CASSVTGVPLTGELFF,TGTGCCAGCAGTGTCACAGGGGTTCCCCTCACCGGGGAGCTGTTTTTT,TRBV27,TRBD1,NA,TRBJ2-2
CASSLRMGTGELFF,TGTGCCAGCAGCTTGAGGATGGGGACCGGGGAGCTGTTTTTT,TRBV5-6,NA,NA,TRBJ2-2
CAGSSTGPNEQYF,TGTGCCGGATCATCGACAGGTCCGAACGAGCAGTACTTC,TRBV7-9,NA,NA,TRBJ2-7
CASSQAGGRYNEQFF,TGTGCCAGCAGTCAAGCGGGGGGGCGGTACAATGAGCAGTTCTTC,TRBV7-8,TRBD2,NA,TRBJ2-1
CAISESMDYRNTIYF,TGTGCCATCAGTGAGTCGATGGACTACCGAAACACCATATATTTT,TRBV10-3,NA,NA,TRBJ1-3
CASSEFTGGASGNTIYF,TGTGCCAGCAGTGAATTTACAGGGGGCGCTTCTGGAAACACCATATATTTT,TRBV2,TRBD1,NA,TRBJ1-3
CASSPGANVLTF,TGTGCCAGCAGCCCTGGGGCCAACGTCCTGACTTTC,TRBV7-8,NA,NA,TRBJ2-6
CACAPGQVLVEQFF,TGTGCCTGCGCACCGGGACAGGTCCTGGTTGAGCAGTTCTTC,TRBV6-5,TRBD1,NA,TRBJ2-1
CATKEGASDTQYF,TGTGCCACCAAGGAGGGTGCGTCAGATACGCAGTATTTT,TRBV28,NA,NA,TRBJ2-3
CASSIRAGGPHEQYF,TGCGCCAGCAGCATTAGGGCGGGAGGGCCCCACGAGCAGTACTTC,TRBV4-1,TRBD2,NA,TRBJ2-7
CASSPDSQGSLSYEQYF,TGTGCCAGCTCACCGGATTCACAGGGCAGTCTATCGTACGAGCAGTACTTC,TRBV18,NA,NA,TRBJ2-7
CASGAGGGYTF,TGTGCCAGCGGTGCCGGCGGCGGCTACACCTTC,TRBV7-3,NA,NA,TRBJ1-2
CASSFRGSGANVLTF,TGTGCCAGTAGTTTTAGGGGCTCTGGGGCCAACGTCCTGACTTTC,TRBV19,NA,NA,TRBJ2-6
CASSPRGRGSDQPQHF,TGTGCCAGCAGCCCGAGGGGGAGAGGGAGCGACCAGCCCCAGCATTTT,TRBV28,NA,NA,TRBJ1-5
CASTDRQGHTFF,TGTGCCAGCACCGACCGTCAGGGACACACGTTTTTT,TRBV6-5,NA,NA,TRBJ1-4
CASSRDRTSYEQYF,TGCGCCAGCAGCCGGGACAGGACATCCTACGAGCAGTACTTC,TRBV4-1,TRBD1,NA,TRBJ2-7
CASSPDRGSSYEQYF,TGTGCCAGCAGTCCGGACAGGGGGTCCTCCTACGAGCAGTACTTC,TRBV6-5,TRBD1,NA,TRBJ2-7
CASSFQGEANTEAFF,TGTGCCAGCAGCTTTCAGGGAGAGGCGAACACTGAAGCTTTCTTT,TRBV9,NA,once,TRBJ1-1
CASSSLEGASSYNSPLHF,TGCGCCAGCAGCTCCTTAGAGGGAGCCAGCTCCTATAATTCACCCCTCCACTTT,TRBV4-1,NA,few,TRBJ1-6
CASSQVVREKLFF,TGCGCCAGCAGCCAAGTTGTTCGGGAAAAACTGTTTTTT,TRBV4-1,NA,NA,TRBJ1-4
CASSQDGQGNSPLHF,TGCGCCAGCAGCCAAGATGGACAGGGTAATTCACCCCTCCACTTT,TRBV4-1,TRBD1,NA,TRBJ1-6
CASSSSESTDTQYF,TGCGCCAGCAGCTCTAGTGAAAGCACAGATACGCAGTATTTT,TRBV5-1,NA,NA,TRBJ2-3
CASGETGLNEKLFF,TGTGCCAGCGGGGAGACAGGCCTTAATGAAAAACTGTTTTTT,TRBV28,NA,NA,TRBJ1-4
CASSTPKMRDRNTEAFF,TGTGCCAGTAGTACCCCCAAAATGAGGGATAGGAACACTGAAGCTTTCTTT,TRBV19,NA,NA,TRBJ1-1
CASSPRLAGGQKTQYF,TGTGCCAGCAGCCCCCGACTAGCGGGGGGCCAAAAGACCCAGTACTTC,TRBV9,TRBD2,NA,TRBJ2-5
CASSTSGGTTDTQYF,NA,TRBV19,NA,once,TRBJ2-3
CASSLGGGPSYEQYF,TGTGCCAGCAGCTTGGGCGGGGGGCCCTCCTACGAGCAGTACTTC,TRBV5-4,TRBD2,NA,TRBJ2-7
CASSQSPGLDNTGELFF,TGCGCCAGCAGCCAGTCCCCGGGACTAGACAACACCGGGGAGCTGTTTTTT,TRBV4-3,TRBD2,once,TRBJ2-2
CASSEAATTSFHEQYF,TGTGCCAGCAGTGAAGCGGCCACGACTAGTTTCCACGAGCAGTACTTC,TRBV6-1,NA,few,TRBJ2-7
CASSSGLRSPLHF,TGTGCCAGCAGTTCCGGGTTACGGTCACCCCTCCACTTT,TRBV6-5,NA,NA,TRBJ1-6
CASSTAGGQETQYF,TGTGCCAGCTCAACCGCAGGGGGGCAAGAGACCCAGTACTTC,TRBV18,NA,NA,TRBJ2-5
CASRLGTGANYGYTF,TGTGCCAGCAGACTCGGGACCGGAGCTAACTATGGCTACACCTTC,TRBV5-4,NA,NA,TRBJ1-2
CASSRPGLAGITDTQYF,TGTGCCAGCAGCAGGCCCGGACTAGCGGGGATCACAGATACGCAGTATTTT,TRBV5-8,TRBD2,NA,TRBJ2-3
CASSFHRGKAFF,TGTGCCAGCAGCTTCCACAGGGGGAAAGCTTTCTTT,TRBV4-2,TRBD1,NA,TRBJ1-1
CASSLGGLASSSTDTQYF,TGTGCCAGCAGCTTAGGTGGACTAGCGTCTTCTAGCACAGATACGCAGTATTTT,TRBV11-3,TRBD2,NA,TRBJ2-3
CASSLQQMNTEAFF,TGCGCCAGCAGCTTACAGCAAATGAACACTGAAGCTTTCTTT,TRBV5-1,NA,NA,TRBJ1-1
CASSLEAQTTYEQYF,TGTGCCAGCAGCTTAGAAGCGCAGACCACCTACGAGCAGTACTTC,TRBV11-2,NA,NA,TRBJ2-7
CASLLQGAINNEQFF,TGTGCCAGCCTTCTCCAGGGGGCGATTAACAATGAGCAGTTCTTC,TRBV7-2,TRBD1,NA,TRBJ2-1
CASSTGTSVDIQYF,TGTGCCAGCAGTACCGGGACTAGCGTCGACATTCAGTACTTC,TRBV5-5,TRBD2,NA,TRBJ2-4
CASSLRYEQFF,TGTGCCAGCAGTTTAAGGTACGAGCAGTTCTTC,TRBV28,NA,few,TRBJ2-1
CASSPGVRETQYF,TGTGCCAGCTCACCAGGGGTCCGAGAGACCCAGTACTTC,TRBV18,NA,few,TRBJ2-5
CASSLGYMDTQYF,TGTGCCAGCAGCTTGGGGTATATGGATACGCAGTATTTT,TRBV7-3,NA,once,TRBJ2-3
CASLRIQLNTGELFF,TGCGCCAGCCTGCGTATACAGCTGAACACCGGGGAGCTGTTTTTT,TRBV10-1,NA,NA,TRBJ2-2
CASSMGQGAKNIQYF,TGCGCCAGCAGTATGGGACAGGGGGCCAAAAACATTCAGTACTTC,TRBV10-1,TRBD1,few,TRBJ2-4
CASSNTGVEEKLFF,TGTGCCAGTAGTAACACAGGGGTAGAAGAAAAACTGTTTTTT,TRBV19,TRBD1,NA,TRBJ1-4